The subject of this entry is one T cell receptor (beta chain). The target antigen is unknown. Clones were sequenced by immunoSEQ multiplex PCR, and TCRdb holds only the in-frame ones, with some missing. The table has about 89,000 clones, approximately 94% seen once. This sample is part of a study of graft-versus-host responses after intestinal transplantation. The CDR3 runs 13 residues. V shed 4 bases and J 5 bases; nucleotides not matched to a gene: 3. Per the germline V gene, CDR1 is MNHEY and CDR2 is SMNVEV (reference sequence). The input for sequencing was unstimulated CD8+ T cells sorted from spleen or lymph node cells, taken before intestinal transplant. This chain uses TRBV27 with TRBJ1-1, with 8 bases identical to TRBD1. The receptor comes from a human donor who received an intestinal transplant. The CDR3 is CASSYGQGTEAFF. The CDR3 bases are TGTGCCAGCAGTTACGGACAGGGAACTGAAGCTTTCTTT.